These 17 T cell receptor beta chains share one sample of origin, sequenced in a study of siplizumab effects on memory and regulatory T cells (dated by TCRdb to the late 2010s). The library relied on the immunoSEQ multiplex PCR assay. TCRdb limited this immuneACCESS table to in-frame rearrangements with V and J called. A share of clones is missing; checked studies link under half to unresolved V genes, and the rest is unexplained. This sample gives 75,000 to 100,000 clones in total; about 95% of them show up just once. Roughly 1.3% of the sample is held by the ten biggest clonotypes. Material for sequencing was non-Treg CD4+ T cells sorted from blood. The sample's cell subset or site label, in plain terms: FACS-sorted unstimulated CD4+ non-regulatory T cells. These receptors came from a human donor in good health.

The J gene is TRBJ2-7, the V gene TRBV27; weak D call: TRBD2 (6 bases). Per germline, CDR1 MNHEY and CDR2 SMNVEV (reference sequence). The CDR3 loop spans 16 amino acids. V shed 5 bases and J shed 1 base, with 18 bases lying between them. CDR3 protein: CASSPRSGGTSYEQYF. Here the CDR3 DNA reads TGTGCCAGCAGTCCCCGGTCGGGCGGGACTTCCTACGAGCAGTACTTC.

CDR3 in DNA: TGTGCCAGCAGTTTGACAGGTCCCAACTATGGCTACACCTTC. Protein sequence: CASSLTGPNYGYTF. The genes are TRBV28 and TRBJ1-2, with a weak D call TRBD1 (6 bases). CDR3 length: 14 amino acids. Per germline, CDR1 MDHEN and CDR2 SYDVKM. Deletions cut 3 bases from V and 2 bases from J, with 10 bases between.

J is TRBJ1-1 and V is TRBV5-1; no clear D gene. Germline CDR1 is SGHRS and CDR2 is YFSETQ. V lost 4 bases and J lost 4, with 14 bases in between. The CDR3 is made up of 14 amino acids. CDR3 in amino acids: CASSEGFYSTEAFF. In DNA form, the CDR3 reads TGCGCCAGCAGCGAAGGGTTTTATTCCACTGAAGCTTTCTTT.

This chain joins TRBV10-3 and TRBJ2-5; D is perhaps TRBD1 or TRBD2 (5 bases each). Germline CDR1 is ENHRY and CDR2 is SYGVKD. Trimming pared 4 bases from V and 2 bases from J, leaving 8 bases between. The CDR3 totals 13 residues. In DNA, the CDR3 is TGTGCCATCAGTGGGGACGTACAAGAGACCCAGTACTTC. Amino acid sequence: CAISGDVQETQYF.

The gene calls are TRBV25-1 and TRBJ2-1; 13 nucleotides align to TRBD2. Germline V lookup: CDR1 MGHDK, CDR2 SYGVNS. This CDR3 comprises 16 residues. Trimming took 1 base from V and 7 from J; bases not matched to a gene: 4. CDR3 nucleotide sequence: TGTGCCAGCAGTGAATCCGGACTAGCGGGAGAAAATGAGCAGTTCTTC. It encodes CASSESGLAGENEQFF.

CDR3 nucleotide sequence: TGTGCCAGCAGCAAAGGGATATCAGGGGATAATTCACCCCTCCACTTT. As protein: CASSKGISGDNSPLHF. The chain is built from TRBV7-9 and TRBJ1-6; perhaps TRBD1 as D (6 bases). Trimming removed 5 bases from V and 5 bases from J, with 16 bases in between. Germline-derived CDR1 and CDR2 are SEHNR and FQNEAQ (reference sequence). The CDR3 contains 16 residues.

This clone was seen only a few times. The chain joins TRBV30 to TRBJ1-1; D is uncertain. The CDR3 covers 13 residues. Germline V gene lookup returns CDR1 GTSNPN and CDR2 SVGIG (reference sequence). V was shortened by 4 bases and J by 0 bases, with 9 bases between the two germline ends. The CDR3 loop is CAWKEFMNTEAFF. The CDR3 DNA is TGTGCCTGGAAGGAGTTTATGAACACTGAAGCTTTCTTT.

The gene calls are TRBV5-1 and TRBJ2-2, with D perhaps given as TRBD1 or TRBD2 (6 bases each). V was shortened by 4 bases and J by 5 bases, with 18 bases between the two germline ends. The CDR3 runs to 16 residues. Per germline, CDR1 SGHRS and CDR2 YFSETQ. This chain's CDR3 is CASSRGSGRITGELFF. The DNA of the CDR3 is TGCGCCAGCAGCAGGGGGTCCGGGAGAATTACCGGGGAGCTGTTTTTT.

The chain combines TRBV4-1 with TRBJ2-3; TRBD2 agrees at 7 bases. CDR1 and CDR2 (germline): MGHRA, YSYEKL. The CDR3 consists of 16 residues. V was pared by 0 bases and J by 5 bases, with 8 bases of the junction left unmatched. For the CDR3, the DNA is TGCGCCAGCAGCCAAGATAATACACTAGCGAAAGATACGCAGTATTTT. Its protein product is CASSQDNTLAKDTQYF.

This chain joins TRBV5-1 and TRBJ2-7; a possible D gene is TRBD1 (5 bases). The CDR3 sequence is 16 residues long. CDR1 is SGHRS, CDR2 YFSETQ, per germline. Trimming left V 1 base short and J 3 bases short, with 17 bases between. CDR3 nucleotide sequence: TGCGCCAGCAGCTTGACCATCGGGCAGGGCCACTACGAGCAGTACTTC. Its protein is CASSLTIGQGHYEQYF.

The J gene is TRBJ2-2, the V gene TRBV11-3; 7 bases map to TRBD1. From germline, CDR1 is SGHNT and CDR2 YENEEA. Losses at the gene ends were 2 bases for V and 1 base for J; bases not matched to a gene: 1. The CDR3 loop spans 15 amino acids. This chain's CDR3 is CASSLRTGNTGELFF. The DNA of the CDR3 is TGTGCCAGCAGCTTAAGGACAGGGAACACCGGGGAGCTGTTTTTT.

In regard to this clone: This sample also contains other DNA sequences that code for the same CDR3. V is TRBV20-1 and J is TRBJ2-7; D unresolved. The ends were cut back, 0 bases at V and 0 bases at J, with 0 bases in the middle. Germline loops: CDR1 DFQATT, CDR2 SNEGSKA (reference sequence). This CDR3 spans 11 amino acids. CDR3 DNA sequence: TGCAGTGCTAGAGACTCCTACGAGCAGTACTTC. It is translated as CSARDSYEQYF.

CDR3 residues: CASSNPQGAGGNTIYF. The CDR3 DNA is TGTGCCAGCAGTAATCCACAGGGGGCAGGTGGAAACACCATATATTTT. The chain combines TRBV28 with TRBJ1-3; TRBD1 agrees at 9 bases. The germline CDR1 and CDR2 sequences are MDHEN and SYDVKM. CDR3 length: 16 residues. Trimming at V came to 5 bases and at J to 3 bases, leaving 8 bases not matched to a gene.

The chain couples TRBV11-3 to TRBJ2-7, with TRBD2 matching 8 bases. The germline CDR1 and CDR2 sequences are SGHNT and YENEEA. The CDR3 sequence is 15 residues long. The V gene end was trimmed by 4 bases and the J gene end by 6 bases; junction bases not matched to a gene: 11. The CDR3 sequence: CASSSQAGAGSEQYF. CDR3 DNA sequence: TGTGCCAGCAGCTCGCAAGCGGGAGCGGGGAGCGAGCAGTACTTC.

The V call is TRBV15, the J call TRBJ1-2, with D possibly being TRBD1 (5 bases). The CDR3 length is 14 residues. V dropped 5 bases and J dropped 13 bases, with 23 bases sitting between them. Looked up from germline, CDR1 is LNHNV and CDR2 is YYDKDF (reference sequence). CDR3 nucleotide sequence: TGTGCCACCAGCGCAGTGGGCAGGGCGGGTTCGTTCACCTTC. Amino acids: CATSAVGRAGSFTF.

This chain uses TRBV7-2 with TRBJ1-5; D is possibly TRBD1 (6 bases). CDR1 is SGHTA, CDR2 FQGNSA, per germline. Trimming pared 5 bases from V and 0 bases from J, leaving 14 bases between. The CDR3 has 16 residues. CDR3 residues: CASSHTLRGSNQPQHF. CDR3 in DNA: TGTGCCAGCAGCCATACCCTCAGGGGTAGCAATCAGCCCCAGCATTTT.

The V gene is TRBV2, the J gene TRBJ2-1, with TRBD2 as a possible D gene (5 bases). CDR3 length: 16 amino acids. Germline V gene sequence: CDR1 SNHLY, CDR2 FYNNEI. V was pared by 4 bases and J by 7 bases, with 20 bases between. CDR3 protein: CASSGTLVGVGNEQFF. DNA for the CDR3: TGTGCCAGCAGTGGGACCCTAGTGGGAGTAGGGAATGAGCAGTTCTTC.